These 9 T cell receptor beta chains came from one sample sequenced in a study of blood T cell repertoires in COVID-19. Produced via immunoSEQ multiplex PCR; TCRdb's table is partial and in-frame only. The profile shows under 300,000 clones, roughly 80% of them singletons. Sequencing input: PBMCs or T cells enriched from blood (not recorded which). The receptors were sampled from a man aged 45-65 years who had recovered from COVID-19.

CDR3 coding DNA: TGCGCCAGCAGTCGTAACACAGGGGGGAGCTCCTACGAGCAGTACTTC. Residues: CASSRNTGGSSYEQYF. The J gene is TRBJ2-7, the V gene TRBV5-1, with 8 bases matching TRBD1. The ends lost 5 bases at V and 0 bases at J; junction bases unmatched: 10. Germline CDR1 SGHRS, CDR2 YFSETQ. The CDR3 consists of 16 residues.

CDR3 nucleotide sequence: TGTGCCAGCGCCCGGACTAGCGGGAGCTACGAGCAGTACTTC. Encoded protein: CASARTSGSYEQYF. V gene TRBV6-9 combines with J gene TRBJ2-7, with 13 bases matching TRBD2. The CDR3 is made up of 14 amino acids. V shed 8 bases, J shed 3 bases, and the junction held 4 bases outside the gene matches. Germline loops: CDR1 MNHGY, CDR2 SVAAGI.

CDR3 DNA: TGTGCCAGCAGTTTCAGGGGGTATGGTTCACCCCTCCACTTT. Translated, it gives CASSFRGYGSPLHF. J is TRBJ1-6 and V is TRBV6-2 or TRBV6-3, with TRBD1 matching over 7 bases. The CDR3 totals 14 residues. Germline values: CDR1 MNHEY, CDR2 SVGEGT. V shed 4 bases and J 9 bases; nucleotides not matched to a gene: 6.

This chain connects TRBV11-3 to TRBJ2-5, with a tentative D call TRBD2 (5 bases). Trimming took off 1 base at V and 4 bases at J, with 7 bases between the two ends. The CDR3 covers 13 residues. CDR1 is SGHNT and CDR2 is YENEEA in the germline V gene. The CDR3 DNA sequence: TGTGCCAGCAGCTTAGTAGGGAGAGAGACCCAGTACTTC. It yields the protein CASSLVGRETQYF.

Details on this clone: A junction boundary mismatches the germline segment, possibly from a read error. For the CDR3, the DNA is TGTGCCAGCTTCGGAACTCGACAGGGGGCGGGGGACTTC. This translates into CASFGTRQGAGDF. J is TRBJ2-4 and V is TRBV18; 10 nucleotides match TRBD1. Germline V gene sequence: CDR1 KGHSH, CDR2 LQKENI. The CDR3 contains 13 residues.

CDR3 sequence: CASRWDSSTEAFF. The CDR3 bases are TGCGCCAGCAGGTGGGACAGCTCCACTGAAGCTTTCTTT. The J gene is TRBJ1-1, the V gene TRBV5-1; 7 bases line up with TRBD1. Germline V CDR1 and CDR2: SGHRS, YFSETQ. CDR3 length equals 13 residues. With V trimmed by 5 bases and J by 4 bases, 5 bases remained unmatched.

CDR3 region: CASSVAGGNAGELFF. CDR3 nucleotides: TGTGCCAGCAGCGTAGCCGGGGGTAACGCCGGGGAGCTGTTTTTT. The rearrangement links TRBV9 to TRBJ2-2; maybe TRBD2 (6 bases). The CDR3 length is 15 residues. Trimming pared 0 bases from V and 6 bases from J, leaving 12 bases between. CDR1 and CDR2 (germline): SGDLS, YYNGEE.

The CDR3 nucleotides are TGTGCCGCCCTAGGACCTAGCGCTAATGAGCAGTTCTTC. Its protein product is CAALGPSANEQFF. The rearrangement uses TRBV13 and TRBJ2-1, with D possibly being TRBD2 (6 bases). Looked up from germline, CDR1 is PRHDT and CDR2 is FYEKMQ (reference sequence). CDR3 length: 13 amino acids. The V end lost 11 bases, the J end lost 7 bases, and 18 bases lay between the germline ends. Combining the CDR3 with reference TRBV13 and TRBJ2-1 gives the whole variable domain AAGVIQSPRHLIKEKRETATLKCYPIPRHDTVYWYQQGPGQDPQFLISFYEKMQSDKGSIPDRFSAQQFSDYHSELNMSSLELGDSALYFCAALGPSANEQFFGPGTRLTVL.

The gene calls are TRBV6-1 and TRBJ1-2; 8 bases are shared with TRBD1. The CDR3 is 13 amino acids. The trim removed 3 bases at V and 8 bases at J, leaving 5 bases unmatched. The V gene's germline CDR1 is MNHNS and CDR2 SASEGT. For the CDR3, the DNA is TGTGCCAGCAGTGATGGACAGGGAACGGGCTACACCTTC. This gives the protein CASSDGQGTGYTF.